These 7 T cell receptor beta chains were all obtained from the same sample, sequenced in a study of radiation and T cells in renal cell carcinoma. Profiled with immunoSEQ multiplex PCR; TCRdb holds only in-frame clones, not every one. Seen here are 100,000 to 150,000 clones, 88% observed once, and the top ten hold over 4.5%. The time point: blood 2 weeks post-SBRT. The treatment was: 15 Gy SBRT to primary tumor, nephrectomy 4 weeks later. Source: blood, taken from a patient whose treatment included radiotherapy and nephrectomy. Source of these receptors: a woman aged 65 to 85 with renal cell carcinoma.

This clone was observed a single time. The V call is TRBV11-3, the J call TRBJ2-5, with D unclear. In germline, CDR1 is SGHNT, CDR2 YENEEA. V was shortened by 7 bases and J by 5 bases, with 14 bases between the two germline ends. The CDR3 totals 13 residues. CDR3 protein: CASTRLVGETQYF. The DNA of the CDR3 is TGTGCCAGCACCCGCCTCGTCGGGGAGACCCAGTACTTC.

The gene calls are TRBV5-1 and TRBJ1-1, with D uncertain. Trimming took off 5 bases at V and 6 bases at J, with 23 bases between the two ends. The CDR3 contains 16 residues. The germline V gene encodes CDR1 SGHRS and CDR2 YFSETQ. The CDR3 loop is CASSIQDLSRGPEAFF. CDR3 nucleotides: TGCGCCAGCAGTATCCAGGACCTCTCGAGAGGGCCTGAAGCTTTCTTT.

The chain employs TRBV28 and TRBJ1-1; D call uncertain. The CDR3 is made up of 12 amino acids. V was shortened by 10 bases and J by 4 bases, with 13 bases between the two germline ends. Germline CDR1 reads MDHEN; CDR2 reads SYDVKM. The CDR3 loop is CATILWGTEAFF. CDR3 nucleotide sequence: TGTGCCACCATTCTTTGGGGCACTGAAGCTTTCTTT.

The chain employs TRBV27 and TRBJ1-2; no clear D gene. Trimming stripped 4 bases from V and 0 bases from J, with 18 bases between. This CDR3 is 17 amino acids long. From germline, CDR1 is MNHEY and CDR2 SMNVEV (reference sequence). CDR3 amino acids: CASSYTRGYGANYGYTF. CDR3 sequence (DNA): TGTGCCAGCAGTTATACCCGAGGGTATGGAGCTAACTATGGCTACACCTTC.

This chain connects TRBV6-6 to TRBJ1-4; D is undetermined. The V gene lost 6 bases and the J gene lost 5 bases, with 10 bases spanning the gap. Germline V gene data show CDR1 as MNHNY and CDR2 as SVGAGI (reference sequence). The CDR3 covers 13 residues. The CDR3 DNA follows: TGTGCCAGCAGGGAGTCGACAAATGAAAAACTGTTTTTT. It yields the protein CASRESTNEKLFF.

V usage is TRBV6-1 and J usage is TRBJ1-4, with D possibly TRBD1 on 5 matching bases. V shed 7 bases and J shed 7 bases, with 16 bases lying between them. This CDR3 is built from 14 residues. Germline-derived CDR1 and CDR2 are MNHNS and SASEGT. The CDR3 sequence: CASNPGSLSEKLFF. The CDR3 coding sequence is TGTGCCAGCAATCCAGGGTCGTTAAGTGAAAAACTGTTTTTT.

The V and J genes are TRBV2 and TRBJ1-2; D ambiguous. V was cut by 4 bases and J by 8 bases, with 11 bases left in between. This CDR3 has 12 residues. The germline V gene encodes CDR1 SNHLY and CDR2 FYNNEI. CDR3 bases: TGTGCCAGCAGTGGACCGAATATGGGCTACACCTTC. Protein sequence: CASSGPNMGYTF.